This TCR beta chain was profiled in a study of blood T cells in healthy people across ages. Donors each provided roughly 9.6 milliliters of peripheral blood. This CDR3 has 15 residues. This clonotype came up many times. A read error may produce the germline difference seen at one junction end. Next came a second PCR, run for about 7 to 12 cycles, which used a sample-barcoded 5' primer along with a J-beta primer mix. A template-switch adaptor with 12 random nucleotides tagged each cDNA molecule. There were at least 3 million CDR3-containing paired-end reads obtained from each sample. One entry per CDR3 protein, called by TCRdb with MiXCR from the 5' RACE reads. The sample consists of 700,000 to 900,000 distinct CDR3 sequences, around half of them appearing once.

V gene TRBV12-3 or TRBV12-4 combines with J gene TRBJ1-5, with D uncertain. The source is a man older than 75 in good health. The source material was blood. Here the CDR3 reads CASSLEGASNQPQHF. The CDR3 bases are TGTGCCAGCAGCTTAGAGGGTGCGAGCAATCAGCCCCAGCATTTT.